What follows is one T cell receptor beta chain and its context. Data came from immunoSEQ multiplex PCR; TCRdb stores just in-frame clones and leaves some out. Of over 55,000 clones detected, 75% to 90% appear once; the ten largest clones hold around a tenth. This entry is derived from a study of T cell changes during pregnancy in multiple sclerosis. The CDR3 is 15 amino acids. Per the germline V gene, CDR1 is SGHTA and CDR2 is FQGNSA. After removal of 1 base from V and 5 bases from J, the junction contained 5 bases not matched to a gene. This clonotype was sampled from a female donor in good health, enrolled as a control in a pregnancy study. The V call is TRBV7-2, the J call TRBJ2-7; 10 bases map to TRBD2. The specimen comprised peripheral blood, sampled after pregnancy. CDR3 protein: CASSLGPSGSHEQYF. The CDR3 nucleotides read TGTGCCAGCAGCTTAGGTCCTAGCGGGAGCCACGAGCAGTACTTC.